Shown below are 12 T cell receptor beta chains from a single sample sequenced in a study of CD8+CD57+ T cells in acquired aplastic anemia. The use of genomic DNA as template underpinned the TCR beta VDJ and CDR3 profiling. MiXCR, applied by TCRdb to the reads, yields one record per CDR3 protein. The sample records roughly 150,000 distinct CDR3 sequences, just under 45% being singletons. The sample taken for sequencing was sorted CD4+, CD8+, or CD8+CD57+ T cells (not recorded which) from PBMCs. These TCRs come from a human donor in good health.

With regard to this clonotype: Sequence at one end of the junction differs from germline and may be a read error. The V and J genes are TRBV7-8 and TRBJ2-2; 9 positions match TRBD2. Germline V gives CDR1 SGHVS, CDR2 FQNEAQ. This CDR3 has 16 amino acids. The CDR3 sequence is CASSLSLAGYTGELCF. The CDR3 region has the DNA TGTGCCAGCAGCTTATCGCTAGCGGGATACACCGGGGAGCTGTGTTTT.

For this clonotype: One end of the junction is discordant with germline, which a read error may explain. V gene TRBV4-2 combines with J gene TRBJ2-7; D may be TRBD2 (6 bases). The CDR3 is 16 amino acids. In germline, CDR1 is LGHNA, CDR2 YNFKEQ. The CDR3 here is CASSQEAGGASYEQYF. As DNA, the CDR3 is TGTGCCAGCAGTCAAGAAGCGGGTGGTGCATCCTACGAGCAGTACTTC.

The table lists this clonotype with many counts. DNA for the CDR3: TGTGCCAGCAGCAGGACTAGTGGGACCCAGTACTTC. It translates to CASSRTSGTQYF. The gene calls are TRBV11-3 and TRBJ2-5, with TRBD2 identical over 7 bases. Germline lookup yields CDR1 SGHNT and CDR2 YENEEA. The CDR3 runs 12 residues. V lost 5 bases, J lost 7 bases, and 4 bases stayed unmatched.

V usage is TRBV6-2 or TRBV6-3 and J usage is TRBJ1-1, with D maybe TRBD1 (5 bases). Germline CDR1 reads MNHEY; CDR2 reads SVGEGT. This CDR3 region has 16 residues. V lost 2 bases to trimming and J lost 0 bases, with 13 bases between them. The CDR3 coding sequence is TGTGCCAGCAGTTACGCCACAGGCAACCTGAACACTGAAGCTTTCTTT. It yields the protein CASSYATGNLNTEAFF.

The table lists this clonotype with many counts. V gene TRBV12-3 or TRBV12-4 combines with J gene TRBJ2-1; D is undetermined. The CDR3 extends over 10 amino acids. Deletions cut 6 bases from V and 9 bases from J, with 6 bases between. The DNA of the CDR3 is TGTGCCAGCAGCCTGATTGAGCAGTTCTTC. Translated, it gives CASSLIEQFF.

This chain links TRBV11-3 with TRBJ2-7; D is uncertain. V was clipped by 1 base and J by 0 bases, with 10 bases between them. The CDR3 is 15 residues long. CDR1 is SGHNT and CDR2 is YENEEA in the germline V gene. This chain's CDR3 is CASSLVGPSSYEQYF. Here the CDR3 DNA reads TGTGCCAGCAGCTTAGTAGGACCTAGCTCCTACGAGCAGTACTTC. The complete variable domain, with remaining parts taken from reference TRBV11-3 and TRBJ2-7, reads EAGVVQSPRYKIIEKKQPVAFWCNPISGHNTLYWYLQNLGQGPELLIRYENEEAVDDSQLPKDRFSAERLKGVDSTLKIQPAELGDSAVYLCASSLVGPSSYEQYFGPGTRLTVT.

The count of this clonotype is one. The chain couples TRBV2 to TRBJ1-1; D call uncertain. Trimming took 5 bases from V and 1 from J, leaving 14 bases between them. This CDR3 comprises 15 residues. Per germline, CDR1 SNHLY and CDR2 FYNNEI. The CDR3 DNA sequence: TGTGCCAGCAGTTACTCGATTCGGGGGAACACTGAAGCTTTCTTT. Its translation is CASSYSIRGNTEAFF. The full variable domain, rest sourced from reference TRBV2 and TRBJ1-1, is EPEVTQTPSHQVTQMGQEVILRCVPISNHLYFYWYRQILGQKVEFLVSFYNNEISEKSEIFDDQFSVERPDGSNFTLKIRSTKLEDSAMYFCASSYSIRGNTEAFFGQGTRLTVV.

This clonotype came up a few times. The chain joins TRBV18 to TRBJ2-7, with 12 bases aligning to TRBD1. The V gene's germline CDR1 is KGHSH and CDR2 LQKENI. Trimming at V came to 4 bases and at J to 3 bases, leaving 4 bases not matched to a gene. This CDR3 is 15 amino acids long. CDR3 region: CASSQGQGAIYEQYF. The CDR3 bases are TGTGCCAGCTCACAGGGACAGGGGGCAATCTACGAGCAGTACTTC.

J is TRBJ2-7 and V is TRBV20-1; D remains unclear. Trimming took off 5 bases at V and 2 bases at J, with 13 bases between the two ends. CDR3 size: 13 residues. From germline, CDR1 is DFQATT and CDR2 SNEGSKA (reference sequence). The CDR3 sequence: CSAPSPRTYEQYF. The DNA of the CDR3 is TGCAGTGCTCCGAGTCCCAGGACCTACGAGCAGTACTTC.

The genes are TRBV7-8 and TRBJ1-5; the D is unclear. Per the germline V gene, CDR1 is SGHVS and CDR2 is FQNEAQ. The CDR3 runs to 13 residues. The V and J ends lost 0 bases and 3 bases respectively, with 3 bases between them. The DNA of the CDR3 is TGTGCCAGCAGCTTAGCTCCCAATCAGCCCCAGCATTTT. Amino acid sequence: CASSLAPNQPQHF.

Concerning this clonotype: This may be a read error, as it is one base from a much larger clone. This chain links TRBV20-1 with TRBJ2-5; 8 bases line up with TRBD2. The CDR3 loop spans 12 amino acids. The germline gives CDR1 DFQATT, CDR2 SNEGSKA (reference sequence). V shed 8 bases, J shed 8 bases, and the junction held 10 bases outside the gene matches. CDR3 sequence: CSTGGRTDTQYF. CDR3 DNA: TGCAGTACCGGCGGGAGGACAGATACCCAGTACTTC.

This clonotype was detected only a few times. V gene TRBV19 combines with J gene TRBJ2-7; tentatively, D is TRBD2 (5 bases). The CDR3 is 11 amino acids. V lost 7 bases and J 7 bases, leaving 11 bases between the germline ends. Per germline, CDR1 LNHDA and CDR2 SQIVND (reference sequence). DNA of the CDR3: TGTGCCAGTACTGACTCGGGAGAGCAGTACTTC. It is translated as CASTDSGEQYF.